This TCR beta chain was observed in a study of blood T cell repertoires in COVID-19. Study details: Some COVID-19 samples were acute and others convalescent; all came from the United States, Italy and Spain. Sources were T cells, B-cell-depleted T cells, or PBMCs; the material itself was cDNA or gDNA.

Methods used by the authors: From reference gene primer amplification, estimates of nucleated cell counts were derived. Assay: immunoSEQ multiplex PCR; the TCRdb copy retains only in-frame clones and omits some. V, J and clone size were drawn from that table, and D and trimming were deduced from the DNA. In the table there are roughly 40,000 clones, around 77% of which are singletons. CDR1 and CDR2 (germline): SGHVS, FNYEAQ. This CDR3 comprises 13 residues. V was trimmed by 1 base and J by 1 base, leaving 4 bases between them. This sequence joins TRBV7-6 and TRBJ1-1; no firm D call. The sequence came from a woman older than 75 with acute or convalescent COVID-19. Sequenced sample: peripheral blood. CDR3 coding DNA: TGTGCCAGCAGCTTAGGAGAGAACACTGAAGCTTTCTTT. This gives the protein CASSLGENTEAFF.